This T cell receptor (beta chain) was recorded in a study of CD8+CD57+ T cells in acquired aplastic anemia. Study context: Quantities of DNA derived from sorted CD4+ and CD8+ cells averaged approximately 3.3 ug.

Genomic DNA, the template, was used for profiling of the TCR beta VDJ and CDR3. TCRdb called the reads again in MiXCR, with one record for every CDR3 protein. This sample has 200,000 or so distinct CDR3 sequences, with about three fifths found just once. General study results and limits: Controls did not differ significantly from patients in CD8+ Simpson's diversity. The same twenty-nine CD8+ CDR3 sequences occurred in patients and in controls.

The sample holds many counts of this clonotype. Its antigen is unidentified. This CDR3 spans 12 amino acids. Germline loops: CDR1 SGHTS, CDR2 YDEGEE. Trimming removed 0 bases from V and 5 bases from J, with 6 bases in between. The chain combines TRBV5-8 with TRBJ2-7; D call uncertain. The sequenced sample was sorted CD4+, CD8+, or CD8+CD57+ T cells (not recorded which) from PBMCs. The TCR originated in a human donor with severe aplastic anemia or a healthy control (not recorded which). The CDR3 sequence: CASSLDRNEQYF. In DNA form, the CDR3 reads TGTGCCAGCAGCTTGGACAGAAACGAGCAGTACTTC.